The source of this T cell receptor (beta chain) is a study of T cells after posttransplantation cyclophosphamide. This related bone marrow graft donor gave peripheral blood on the day of marrow donation. Profiled with immunoSEQ multiplex PCR; TCRdb holds only in-frame clones, not every one. Here the sample spans tens of thousands of clones, 73% being singletons. Input material: memory CD4+ T cells sorted from PBMCs. The receptor comes from a woman aged 60 to 75 in good health, CMV-negative, and a related stem cell transplant donor.

CDR3 in amino acids: CASSLDGTRVTDTQYF. The CDR3 DNA is TGCGCCAGCAGCCTGGACGGGACTAGAGTCACAGATACGCAGTATTTT. The chain combines TRBV5-1 with TRBJ2-3; 8 bases fit TRBD2. The CDR3 spans 16 residues. Per germline, CDR1 SGHRS and CDR2 YFSETQ. Trimming at V came to 4 bases and at J to 2 bases, leaving 9 bases not matched to a gene.